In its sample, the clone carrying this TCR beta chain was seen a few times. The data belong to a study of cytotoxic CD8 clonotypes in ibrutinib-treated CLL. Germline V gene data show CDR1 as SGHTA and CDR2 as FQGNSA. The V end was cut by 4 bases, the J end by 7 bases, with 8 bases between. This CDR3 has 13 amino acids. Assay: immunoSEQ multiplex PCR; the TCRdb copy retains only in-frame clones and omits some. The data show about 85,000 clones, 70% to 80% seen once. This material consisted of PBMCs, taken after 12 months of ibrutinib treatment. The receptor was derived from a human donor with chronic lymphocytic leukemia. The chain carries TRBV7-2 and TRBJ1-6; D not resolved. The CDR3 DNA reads TGTGCCAGCAGCTGGAACAACAATTCACCCCTCCACTTT. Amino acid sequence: CASSWNNNSPLHF.